This TCR beta chain was found in a study of tumor and adjacent non-tumor tissue in lung cancer. Study-level points and caveats: TCR diversity was significantly greater in tumor than normal lung tissue.

This CDR3 spans 14 amino acids. Germline V gene lookup returns CDR1 MNHNS and CDR2 SASEGT. TCRbeta libraries were built with three rounds of nested PCR, modified from ARM-PCR. Each CDR3 protein is one row after TCRdb ran MiXCR on the multiplex PCR reads. The repertoire holds more than 85,000 distinct CDR3 sequences, with 62% as singletons. Comment on this clonotype: No antigen is known for it. An end of the junction differs from the germline gene, which may be a read error.

The template was RNA from unsorted bulk tissue. Distant lung tissue was collected more than 3 cm away from the tumor edge. The chain recombines TRBV6-1 with TRBJ1-1; no definite D call. The origin of this receptor is a man in his sixties with non-small cell lung cancer. Sequenced: distant non-tumor lung tissue. For the CDR3, the DNA is TGTGCCAGTAGTGAGCGGGGTGCCGACACTGAACCTTACTTT. It translates to CASSERGADTEPYF.